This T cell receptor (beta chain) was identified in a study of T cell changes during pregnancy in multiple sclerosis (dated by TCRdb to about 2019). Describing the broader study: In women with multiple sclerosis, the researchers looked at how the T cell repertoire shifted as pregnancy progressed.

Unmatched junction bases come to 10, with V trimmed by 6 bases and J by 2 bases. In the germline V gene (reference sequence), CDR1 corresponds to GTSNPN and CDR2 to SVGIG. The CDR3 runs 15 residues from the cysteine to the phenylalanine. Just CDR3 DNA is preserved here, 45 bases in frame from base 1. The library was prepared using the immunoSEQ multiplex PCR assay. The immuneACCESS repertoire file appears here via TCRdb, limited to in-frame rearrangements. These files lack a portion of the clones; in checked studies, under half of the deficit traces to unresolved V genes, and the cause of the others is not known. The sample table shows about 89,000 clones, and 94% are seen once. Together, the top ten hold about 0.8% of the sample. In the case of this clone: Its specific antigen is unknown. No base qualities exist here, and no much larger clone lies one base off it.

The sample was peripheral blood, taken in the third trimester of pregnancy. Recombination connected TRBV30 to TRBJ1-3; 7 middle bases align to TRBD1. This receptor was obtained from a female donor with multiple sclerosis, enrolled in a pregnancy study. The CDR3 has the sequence CACSISRGTGNTIYF. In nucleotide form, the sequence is TGTGCCTGCTCTATCTCCAGGGGGACTGGAAACACCATATATTTT.